A single sample is the source of the 32 T cell receptor beta chains below, sequenced in a study of T cell clones after liver transplantation. Measured with immunoSEQ multiplex PCR; TCRdb has only the in-frame clones, and not every one. This table holds 95,000 to 110,000 clones, around 80% found once. The sequenced sample was CD4+ T cells from blood, obtained around 44 months after liver transplant. The receptors stem from a human patient who received a liver transplant. A share of the T cells may be of graft donor origin.

The CDR3 DNA reads TGTGCCAGCAGCTTAGTGGCTAGGGGTGAAGCTTTCTTT. It codes for CASSLVARGEAFF. The J gene is TRBJ1-1, the V gene TRBV11-2, with a possible D match to TRBD1 (5 bases). Trimming shortened V by 1 base and J by 7 bases, and 10 bases separated the two germline ends. CDR1 and CDR2 (germline): SGHAT, FQNNGV. This CDR3 contains 13 residues.

The V gene is TRBV12-5, the J gene TRBJ1-1; a weak D match, TRBD1 (5 bases). V was pared by 7 bases and J by 8 bases, with 20 bases between. The CDR3 loop spans 14 amino acids. Germline V gene lookup returns CDR1 LGHNT and CDR2 FRNRAP. CDR3 coding DNA: TGTGCTAGTGCTACTATCAGAGGGGTCGTCGAAGCTTTCTTT. Its translation is CASATIRGVVEAFF.

The CDR3 nucleotides are TGCGCCAGCAGGATAGATTGGGACGAGCAGTACTTC. It translates to CASRIDWDEQYF. The chain uses TRBV5-1 and TRBJ2-7; D is uncertain. The CDR3 runs 12 residues. V lost 5 bases, J lost 5 bases, and 11 bases lay in between. Germline lookup yields CDR1 SGHRS and CDR2 YFSETQ.

The chain employs TRBV29-1 and TRBJ1-4; D may be TRBD1 (6 bases). Trimming removed 5 bases at V and 5 bases at J, with 12 bases between. Germline V CDR1 and CDR2: SQVTM, ANQGSEA. The CDR3 spans 13 residues. CDR3 DNA sequence: TGCAGCGTTCGAGGACAGAGGAATGAAAAACTGTTTTTT. Protein sequence: CSVRGQRNEKLFF. Together with reference TRBV29-1 and TRBJ1-4, the CDR3 gives the full variable domain: SAVISQKPSRDICQRGTSLTIQCQVDSQVTMMFWYRQQPGQSLTLIATANQGSEATYESGFVIDKFPISRPNLTFSTLTVSNMSPEDSSIYLCSVRGQRNEKLFFGSGTQLSVL.

CDR3: CASSASGGPWETQYF. DNA of the CDR3: TGTGCCAGCAGCGCAAGCGGGGGGCCTTGGGAGACCCAGTACTTC. The V call is TRBV9, the J call TRBJ2-5, with 9 bases lining up with TRBD2. Trimming at V came to 3 bases and at J to 5 bases, leaving 8 bases not matched to a gene. CDR1 is SGDLS and CDR2 is YYNGEE in the germline V gene. The CDR3 loop spans 15 amino acids.

The V and J genes are TRBV18 and TRBJ1-1, with D unclear. Trimming removed 0 bases at V and 1 base at J, with 12 bases between. There are 16 residues in the CDR3. Per the germline V gene, CDR1 is KGHSH and CDR2 is LQKENI. The DNA of the CDR3 is TGTGCCAGCTCACCACCGGGCAGAACTAAGAACACTGAAGCTTTCTTT. Translated, it gives CASSPPGRTKNTEAFF.

The chain is built from TRBV20-1 and TRBJ1-2, with a possible D match to TRBD1 (5 bases). Trimming took off 6 bases at V and 4 bases at J, with 9 bases between the two ends. This CDR3 spans 11 amino acids. Germline V lookup: CDR1 DFQATT, CDR2 SNEGSKA (reference sequence). CDR3 nucleotide sequence: TGCAGTGCAACAGGCAGCTATGGCTACACCTTC. Amino acids: CSATGSYGYTF.

This clone occurred a few times. The chain uses TRBV15 and TRBJ2-5; TRBD2 matches at 8 bases. The CDR3 sequence is 15 residues long. J was trimmed by 4 bases and V by 0 bases; bases with no gene match: 4. The germline CDR1 and CDR2 sequences are LNHNV and YYDKDF (reference sequence). CDR3 DNA sequence: TGTGCCACCAGCAGAGATAGGACTAGCCGAGAGACCCAGTACTTC. This sequence encodes CATSRDRTSRETQYF.

This clone was seen once. The V gene is TRBV4-2, the J gene TRBJ1-2, with TRBD1 identical over 11 bases. V lost 4 bases, J lost 9 bases, and 13 bases stayed unmatched. There are 16 residues in the CDR3. Germline V CDR1 and CDR2: LGHNA, YNFKEQ. CDR3: CASSLGQGASGDSYTF. CDR3 nucleotides: TGTGCCAGCAGCCTAGGACAGGGGGCTTCGGGAGATAGCTACACCTTC.

The V gene is TRBV4-3, the J gene TRBJ2-7, with a weak D call TRBD1 (5 bases). This CDR3 has 11 amino acids. Between the trimmed V and J ends, which lost 0 bases and 8 bases, there was a span of 5 bases. CDR1 LGHNA and CDR2 YSLEER come from the germline V gene. The CDR3 coding sequence is TGCGCCAGCAGCCAAGAGGGGCAGCAGTACTTC. It encodes CASSQEGQQYF.

The chain couples TRBV15 to TRBJ2-5, with 8 bases matching TRBD2. Germline V gene data show CDR1 as LNHNV and CDR2 as YYDKDF (reference sequence). CDR3 size: 15 residues. J was trimmed by 4 bases and V by 8 bases; bases with no gene match: 12. The CDR3 coding sequence is TGTGCCACCGAATTTAGCGGGGATGGGAGAGAGACCCAGTACTTC. Encoded protein: CATEFSGDGRETQYF.

This clone was detected only once. The chain carries TRBV4-1 and TRBJ1-5, with no clear D. The V and J ends lost 3 bases and 4 bases respectively, with 16 bases between them. This CDR3 region has 16 residues. Germline V lookup: CDR1 MGHRA, CDR2 YSYEKL. The CDR3 region is CASSHGGEVRNQPQHF. The CDR3, as DNA: TGCGCCAGCAGCCATGGCGGGGAAGTTAGGAATCAGCCCCAGCATTTT.

This clone is labeled as medium-sized. This chain connects TRBV7-8 to TRBJ1-2, with unresolved D. Germline V gene lookup returns CDR1 SGHVS and CDR2 FQNEAQ. The CDR3 is made up of 15 amino acids. V was pared by 1 base and J by 4 bases, with 13 bases between. The CDR3 nucleotides are TGTGCCAGCAGCTTAGATTTCGATAGGGCCTATGGCTACACCTTC. Translated: CASSLDFDRAYGYTF.

The J gene is TRBJ1-1, the V gene TRBV2, with D tentatively TRBD1 (5 bases). CDR1 and CDR2 from the germline V gene are SNHLY and FYNNEI. The CDR3 sequence is 12 residues long. Trimming stripped 3 bases from V and 10 bases from J, with 12 bases between. The CDR3 region is CASSDTSGGAFF. For the CDR3, the DNA is TGTGCCAGCAGTGATACTTCGGGGGGAGCTTTCTTT.

The chain recombines TRBV10-1 with TRBJ2-1; D remains ambiguous. Germline values: CDR1 WNHNN, CDR2 SYGVQD (reference sequence). V gave up 2 bases and J gave up 0 bases, with 8 bases separating them. The CDR3 covers 15 residues. CDR3 coding DNA: TGCGCCAGCAGTGAGGGCCTGTCCTCCTACAATGAGCAGTTCTTC. It codes for CASSEGLSSYNEQFF.

The chain carries TRBV30 and TRBJ2-7, with TRBD1 identical over 7 bases. V lost 2 bases and J lost 2; bases outside the gene matches: 6. Germline CDR1 and CDR2: GTSNPN and SVGIG (reference sequence). CDR3 size: 14 residues. The CDR3 DNA sequence: TGTGCCTGGAGTCCCACCGGGACAGCCTACGAGCAGTACTTC. It yields the protein CAWSPTGTAYEQYF.

The J gene is TRBJ1-2, the V gene TRBV2; tentatively, D is TRBD1 (6 bases). The CDR3 extends over 17 amino acids. V gave up 8 bases and J gave up 4 bases, with 26 bases separating them. Germline V CDR1 and CDR2: SNHLY, FYNNEI. The CDR3 coding sequence is TGTGCCAGCGGGCCTTCGGGGTTGAGGGGGACTAGCTATGGCTACACCTTC. It codes for CASGPSGLRGTSYGYTF.

Concerning this clone itself: Other nucleotide sequences from this sample produce the same CDR3. The V call is TRBV2, the J call TRBJ1-1; 7 bases align to TRBD1. Trimming took 5 bases from V and 5 from J; bases not matched to a gene: 5. Germline V gene lookup returns CDR1 SNHLY and CDR2 FYNNEI. The CDR3 is made up of 13 amino acids. Here the CDR3 DNA reads TGTGCCAGCAGTCCTGACAGGGAAACTGAAGCTTTCTTT. Amino acids: CASSPDRETEAFF.

This rearrangement joins TRBV27 to TRBJ2-6, with a tentative D call TRBD1 (6 bases). CDR1 and CDR2 (germline): MNHEY, SMNVEV (reference sequence). Trimming shortened V by 5 bases and J by 2 bases, and 19 bases separated the two germline ends. CDR3 length equals 18 residues. The CDR3 protein is CASSLRDTRAPGANVLTF. The CDR3 DNA reads as TGTGCCAGCAGTCTCCGGGACACTCGCGCGCCTGGGGCCAACGTCCTGACTTTC.

The chain couples TRBV7-3 to TRBJ2-2; TRBD1 is a possible D gene (6 bases). The ends were cut back, 2 bases at V and 0 bases at J, with 10 bases in the middle. Germline V gives CDR1 SGHTA, CDR2 FQGTGA. The CDR3 has 16 amino acids. CDR3 bases: TGTGCCAGCAGCTTAGGGACAAACACGAACACCGGGGAGCTGTTTTTT. Amino acids: CASSLGTNTNTGELFF.

The chain carries TRBV5-4 and TRBJ1-6; TRBD1 is a possible D gene (6 bases). With 5 bases removed from V and 5 bases from J, the gap between germline ends came to 17 bases. The CDR3 runs to 16 residues. The V gene's germline CDR1 is SGHNT and CDR2 YYREEE (reference sequence). The CDR3 DNA is TGTGCCAGCAGATGGGGTGGGACAAATAATAATTCACCCCTCCACTTT. Its protein product is CASRWGGTNNNSPLHF.

This clone is medium-sized. The chain links TRBV21-1 to TRBJ2-7; TRBD1 is the table's D call, not checked against the DNA. TRBV21-1 is shown as a pseudogene. This CDR3 is 13 amino acids long. CDR3 loop: CAKRTGQRYEQYF. In nucleotides, the CDR3 is TGTGCCAAAAGGACAGGGCAAAGGTACGAGCAGTACTTC.

This clone occurred once. A junction end diverges from the germline sequence, so it may reflect a read error. The genes are TRBV5-1 and TRBJ2-7, with D maybe TRBD1 (6 bases). This CDR3 region has 11 residues. CDR1 is SGHRS and CDR2 is YFSETQ in the germline V gene. The CDR3 region has the DNA TGCGCCAGCAGCTCGGAGCAGGGGTGTATCTTC. Translation gives CASSSEQGCIF.

The chain joins TRBV6-6 to TRBJ1-5, with D possibly TRBD1 on 6 matching bases. V lost 7 bases and J 2 bases, leaving 18 bases between the germline ends. The CDR3 is 16 residues long. CDR1 and CDR2 (germline): MNHNY, SVGAGI (reference sequence). CDR3 DNA: TGTGCCAGCACGAAGATGGGGGCAGGGGGCAATCAGCCCCAGCATTTT. This sequence encodes CASTKMGAGGNQPQHF.

This rearrangement joins TRBV11-2 to TRBJ2-2, with D unclear. Germline CDR1 is SGHAT and CDR2 is FQNNGV. The V end lost 0 bases, the J end lost 8 bases, and 13 bases lay between the germline ends. This CDR3 is 15 amino acids long. CDR3 loop: CASSLESLLRGELFF. The CDR3 nucleotides read TGTGCCAGCAGCTTAGAGTCCCTCCTCCGGGGGGAGCTGTTTTTT.

The V and J genes are TRBV7-6 and TRBJ2-7, with TRBD1 matching over 10 bases. Germline loops: CDR1 SGHVS, CDR2 FNYEAQ. V shed 4 bases and J 3 bases; nucleotides not matched to a gene: 3. The CDR3 consists of 14 residues. As DNA, the CDR3 is TGTGCCAGCAGCTCGGGACAGGGGTTCTACGAGCAGTACTTC. It is translated as CASSSGQGFYEQYF.

The chain combines TRBV6-6 with TRBJ1-2; no clear D gene. The length of the CDR3 is 9 residues. CDR1 and CDR2 (germline): MNHNY, SVGAGI (reference sequence). Trimming removed 10 bases at V and 6 bases at J, with 6 bases between. The CDR3 coding sequence is TGTGCCACTCCCGATGGCTACACCTTC. It specifies CATPDGYTF.

The chain has TRBV30 and TRBJ1-3; 7 bases align to TRBD1. The CDR3 covers 14 residues. Losses at the gene ends were 2 bases for V and 0 bases for J; bases not matched to a gene: 1. Germline loops: CDR1 GTSNPN, CDR2 SVGIG (reference sequence). The CDR3 protein is CAWSSGGSGNTIYF. DNA of the CDR3: TGTGCCTGGAGTTCAGGGGGCTCTGGAAACACCATATATTTT.

This sequence joins TRBV7-8 and TRBJ1-5; D is ambiguous. The CDR3 is made up of 15 amino acids. V was trimmed by 2 bases and J by 6 bases, leaving 14 bases between them. Germline lookup yields CDR1 SGHVS and CDR2 FQNEAQ. Here the CDR3 DNA reads TGTGCCAGCAGCTTACGGGCCACAACTATTCAGCCCCAGCATTTT. This gives the protein CASSLRATTIQPQHF.

This chain links TRBV7-2 with TRBJ2-5; TRBD1 agrees at 7 bases. The DNA end is more similar to TRBJ2-7, so the J call may be wrong. Germline V gene data show CDR1 as SGHTA and CDR2 as FQGNSA. The length of the CDR3 is 14 residues. The CDR3 loop reads CASSQGDRPYEQYF. The CDR3 DNA reads as TGTGCCAGCAGCCAAGGGGACAGACCCTACGAGCAGTACTTC.

The chain recombines TRBV19 with TRBJ1-1, with D possibly matching TRBD1 (6 bases). CDR3 size: 16 residues. V lost 3 bases, J lost 0 bases, and 14 bases lay in between. Germline loops: CDR1 LNHDA, CDR2 SQIVND (reference sequence). The CDR3 sequence is CASSIGPGALNTEAFF. CDR3 sequence (DNA): TGTGCCAGTAGTATTGGGCCGGGGGCGCTGAACACTGAAGCTTTCTTT.

This chain uses TRBV18 with TRBJ1-2; 7 nucleotides agree with TRBD1. Germline-derived CDR1 and CDR2 are KGHSH and LQKENI. CDR3 size: 15 residues. The V and J ends lost 4 bases and 3 bases, in that order; junction bases with no gene match: 8. This chain's CDR3 is CASSQLKGADYGYTF. The CDR3 DNA is TGTGCCAGCTCACAACTGAAGGGGGCGGACTATGGCTACACCTTC.